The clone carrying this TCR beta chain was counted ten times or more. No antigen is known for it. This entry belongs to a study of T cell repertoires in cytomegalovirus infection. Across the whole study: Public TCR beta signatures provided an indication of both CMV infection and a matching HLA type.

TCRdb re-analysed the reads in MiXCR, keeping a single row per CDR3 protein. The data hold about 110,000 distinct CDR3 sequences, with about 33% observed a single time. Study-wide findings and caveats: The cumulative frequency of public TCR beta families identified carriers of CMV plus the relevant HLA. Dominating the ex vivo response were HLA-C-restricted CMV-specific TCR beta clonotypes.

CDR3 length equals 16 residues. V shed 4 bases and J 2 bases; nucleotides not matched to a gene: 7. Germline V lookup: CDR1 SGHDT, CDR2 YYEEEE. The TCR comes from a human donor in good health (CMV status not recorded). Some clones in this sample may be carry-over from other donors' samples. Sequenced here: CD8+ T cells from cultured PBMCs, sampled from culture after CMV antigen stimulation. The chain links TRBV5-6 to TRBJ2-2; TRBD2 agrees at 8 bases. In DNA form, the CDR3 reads TGTGCCAGCAGCCGGGGGGGCCTCGGAAACACCGGGGAGCTGTTTTTT. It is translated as CASSRGGLGNTGELFF. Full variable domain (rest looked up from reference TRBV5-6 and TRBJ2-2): DAGVTQSPTHLIKTRGQQVTLRCSPKSGHDTVSWYQQALGQGPQFIFQYYEEEERQRGNFPDRFSGHQFPNYSSELNVNALLLGDSALYLCASSRGGLGNTGELFFGEGSRLTVL.